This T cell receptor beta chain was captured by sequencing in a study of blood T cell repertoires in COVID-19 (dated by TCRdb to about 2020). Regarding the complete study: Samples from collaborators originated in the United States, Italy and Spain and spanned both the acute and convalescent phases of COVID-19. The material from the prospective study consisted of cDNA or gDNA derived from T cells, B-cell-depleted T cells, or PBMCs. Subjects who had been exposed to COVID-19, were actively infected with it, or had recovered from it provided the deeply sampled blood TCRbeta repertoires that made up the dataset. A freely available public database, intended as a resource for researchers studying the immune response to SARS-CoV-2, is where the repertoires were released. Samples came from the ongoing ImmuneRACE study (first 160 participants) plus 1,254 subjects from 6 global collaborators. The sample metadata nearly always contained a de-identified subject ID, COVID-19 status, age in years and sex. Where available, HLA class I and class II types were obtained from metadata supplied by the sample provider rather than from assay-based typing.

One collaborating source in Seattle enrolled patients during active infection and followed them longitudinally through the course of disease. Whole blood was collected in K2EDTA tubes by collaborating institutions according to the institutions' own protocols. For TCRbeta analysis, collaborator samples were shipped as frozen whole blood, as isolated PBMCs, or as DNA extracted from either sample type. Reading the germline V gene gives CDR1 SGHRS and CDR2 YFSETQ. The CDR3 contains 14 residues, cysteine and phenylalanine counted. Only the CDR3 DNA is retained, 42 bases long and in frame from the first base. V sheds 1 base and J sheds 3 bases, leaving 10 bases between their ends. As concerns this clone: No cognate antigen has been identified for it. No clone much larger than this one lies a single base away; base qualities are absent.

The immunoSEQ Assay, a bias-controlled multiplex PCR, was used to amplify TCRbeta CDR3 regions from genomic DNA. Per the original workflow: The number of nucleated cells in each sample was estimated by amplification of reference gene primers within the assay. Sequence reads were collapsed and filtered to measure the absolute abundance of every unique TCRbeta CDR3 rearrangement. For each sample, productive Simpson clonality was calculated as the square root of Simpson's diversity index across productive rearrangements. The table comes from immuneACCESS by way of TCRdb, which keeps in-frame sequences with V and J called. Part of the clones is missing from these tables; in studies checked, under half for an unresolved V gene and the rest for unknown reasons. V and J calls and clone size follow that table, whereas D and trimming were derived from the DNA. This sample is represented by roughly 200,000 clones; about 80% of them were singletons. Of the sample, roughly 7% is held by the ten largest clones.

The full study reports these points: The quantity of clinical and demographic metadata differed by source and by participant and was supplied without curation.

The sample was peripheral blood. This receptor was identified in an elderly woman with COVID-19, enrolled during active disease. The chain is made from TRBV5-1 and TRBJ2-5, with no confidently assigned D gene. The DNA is TGCGCCAGCAGCTTGCGTAGATATGAAGAGACCCAGTACTTC. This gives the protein CASSLRRYEETQYF.